A single sample is the source of the 21 T cell receptor beta chains below, sequenced in a study of graft-versus-host responses after intestinal transplantation. Their antigens remain unidentified. Sequencing was performed with immunoSEQ multiplex PCR; in TCRdb, only in-frame clones are kept and a portion is missing. The sample has under 100,000 clones, 92% seen once. Sequenced material: unstimulated CD8+ T cells sorted from spleen or lymph node cells, taken before transplant. The receptors were gathered from a human donor who was the organ donor for an intestinal transplant.

This chain connects TRBV6-1 to TRBJ2-1, with TRBD1 identical over 7 bases. CDR1 and CDR2 (germline): MNHNS, SASEGT. The CDR3 is made up of 16 amino acids. V lost 4 bases and J lost 7; bases outside the gene matches: 13. CDR3 region: CASSVHFYRGVNEQFF. Written as DNA, the CDR3 is TGTGCCAGCAGTGTTCACTTCTACAGGGGAGTGAATGAGCAGTTCTTC.

The chain combines TRBV6-4 with TRBJ2-3; 8 bases map to TRBD1. The length of the CDR3 is 15 residues. With 2 bases clipped from V and 1 base from J, the junction kept 2 bases outside the gene matches. Germline V gene lookup returns CDR1 MRHNA and CDR2 SNTAGT. This CDR3 reads CASSDGGQGTDTQYF. DNA for the CDR3: TGTGCCAGCAGTGACGGGGGACAGGGCACAGATACGCAGTATTTT.

The chain combines TRBV5-4 with TRBJ2-1; the D gene is possibly TRBD1 (5 bases). The V end lost 2 bases, the J end lost 3 bases, and 15 bases lay between the germline ends. The CDR3 runs 16 residues. From germline, CDR1 is SGHNT and CDR2 YYREEE (reference sequence). The CDR3 coding sequence is TGTGCCAGCAGCTTAGGGGCGACACGGTTCTACAATGAGCAGTTCTTC. Translated: CASSLGATRFYNEQFF.

This chain joins TRBV6-4 and TRBJ2-5; D possibly corresponds to TRBD1 (6 bases). The J call may be incorrect, as the DNA end agrees better with TRBJ2-7. CDR1 and CDR2 (germline): MRHNA, SNTAGT. The CDR3 length is 14 residues. The CDR3 is CASSASRGSYEQYF. In DNA, the CDR3 is TGTGCCAGCAGTGCTTCCAGGGGCTCCTACGAGCAGTACTTC.

This clone was picked up one time. The genes are TRBV9 and TRBJ2-2; 9 bases agree with TRBD2. The CDR3 consists of 17 residues. V dropped 0 bases and J dropped 0; count of bases not matched to a gene: 3. Germline lookup yields CDR1 SGDLS and CDR2 YYNGEE. The CDR3 here is CASSVASGGPNTGELFF. Here the CDR3 DNA reads TGTGCCAGCAGCGTAGCCAGCGGGGGGCCGAACACCGGGGAGCTGTTTTTT.

V gene TRBV7-9 combines with J gene TRBJ2-5, with 7 bases matching TRBD1. CDR3 length: 14 residues. The V segment lost 5 bases and the J segment 2 bases; nucleotides outside the gene matches: 5. The germline V gene encodes CDR1 SEHNR and CDR2 FQNEAQ (reference sequence). The CDR3 region has the DNA TGTGCCAGCAGCCAAGGGGGCCGACAAGAGACCCAGTACTTC. Translation gives CASSQGGRQETQYF.

The chain uses TRBV4-2 and TRBJ2-3; TRBD2 might be the D (6 bases). The CDR3 covers 16 residues. Per the germline V gene, CDR1 is LGHNA and CDR2 is YNFKEQ. Trimming cost V 3 bases and J 1 base, with 14 bases left between them. CDR3 in DNA: TGTGCCAGCAGCCAGAGGAGGGCCACCGGCACAGATACGCAGTATTTT. It encodes CASSQRRATGTDTQYF.

This chain uses TRBV6-5 with TRBJ1-2, with TRBD1 identical over 10 bases. Germline-derived CDR1 and CDR2 are MNHEY and SVGAGI. Trimming removed 1 base from V and 4 bases from J; junction bases left unmatched: 6. There are 16 residues in the CDR3. CDR3 protein: CASSYYGQGGLYGYTF. The DNA for the CDR3 is TGTGCCAGCAGTTACTATGGACAGGGGGGACTCTATGGCTACACCTTC.

This chain uses TRBV7-8 with TRBJ1-5; tentatively, D is TRBD1 (6 bases). Germline-derived CDR1 and CDR2 are SGHVS and FQNEAQ. V was clipped by 5 bases and J by 4 bases, with 18 bases between them. CDR3 length equals 16 residues. In DNA, the CDR3 is TGTGCCAGCAGCCCCTATTACAGGGACGAGAATCAGCCCCAGCATTTT. This codes for CASSPYYRDENQPQHF.

The chain joins TRBV18 to TRBJ1-4; D uncertain. Germline lookup yields CDR1 KGHSH and CDR2 LQKENI. Trimming took 5 bases from V and 8 from J, leaving 15 bases between them. This CDR3 has 14 amino acids. The CDR3 sequence: CASSAVRGGEKLFF. The CDR3, as DNA: TGTGCCAGCTCAGCAGTTCGGGGAGGGGAAAAACTGTTTTTT.

The gene calls are TRBV27 and TRBJ2-7, with 13 bases matching TRBD2. V shed 5 bases, J shed 7 bases, and the junction held 5 bases outside the gene matches. CDR3 length equals 14 residues. The germline V gene encodes CDR1 MNHEY and CDR2 SMNVEV (reference sequence). CDR3 protein: CASSKLAGGEEQYF. The CDR3 coding sequence is TGTGCCAGCAGTAAACTAGCGGGGGGGGAAGAGCAGTACTTC.

The V call is TRBV28, the J call TRBJ2-3, with D tentatively TRBD2 (6 bases). The CDR3 is 16 residues long. Trimming left V 2 bases short and J 0 bases short, with 12 bases between. Looked up from germline, CDR1 is MDHEN and CDR2 is SYDVKM. The CDR3: CASSLIGGDSTDTQYF. The CDR3 nucleotides are TGTGCCAGCAGTTTAATAGGCGGGGATAGCACAGATACGCAGTATTTT.

The V gene is TRBV4-3, the J gene TRBJ2-7, with D perhaps matching TRBD1 (5 bases). The CDR3 sequence is 16 residues long. V gave up 0 bases and J gave up 2 bases, with 14 bases separating them. CDR1 is LGHNA and CDR2 is YSLEER in the germline V gene. CDR3 residues: CASSQDQGVGPYEQYF. CDR3 nucleotides: TGCGCCAGCAGCCAAGATCAAGGGGTTGGACCCTACGAGCAGTACTTC.

This clone was seen a handful of times. The J gene is TRBJ1-5, the V gene TRBV4-1; D remains unclear. The CDR3 runs 14 residues. Trimming shortened V by 0 bases and J by 4 bases, and 7 bases separated the two germline ends. Germline V gene data show CDR1 as MGHRA and CDR2 as YSYEKL. CDR3 in amino acids: CASSQDFINQPQHF. The CDR3 bases are TGCGCCAGCAGCCAAGATTTCATTAATCAGCCCCAGCATTTT.

Details on this clone: At one boundary the junction diverges from the germline segment, which might be a read error. This sequence joins TRBV7-9 and TRBJ1-1; D is unclear. Germline V gives CDR1 SEHNR, CDR2 FQNEAQ (reference sequence). The CDR3 runs to 11 residues. CDR3 bases: TGTACCAGCGTCTACAACACTGAAGCTTTCTTT. Its protein is CTSVYNTEAFF.

The genes are TRBV23-1 and TRBJ1-4; unclear D gene. TRBV23-1 is sorted into the ORF group, with uncertain function. The CDR3 loop spans 15 amino acids. Trimming removed 7 bases at V and 3 bases at J, with 15 bases between. DNA for the CDR3: TGCGCCAGCACGAGTCGTGTATCTCCTAATGAAAAACTGTTTTTT. Its protein is CASTSRVSPNEKLFF.

V gene TRBV29-1 combines with J gene TRBJ2-1; weak D call: TRBD1 (6 bases). This CDR3 comprises 13 residues. Germline V CDR1 and CDR2: SQVTM, ANQGSEA. Trimming took 2 bases from V and 4 from J, leaving 9 bases between them. CDR3 in DNA: TGCAGCGTTGAAACAGGGTATTACAATGAGCAGTTCTTC. Translating it yields CSVETGYYNEQFF.

The chain recombines TRBV6-1 with TRBJ2-1; D might be TRBD1 (6 bases). The CDR3 runs to 11 residues. With 8 bases removed from V and 11 bases from J, the gap between germline ends came to 13 bases. Germline lookup yields CDR1 MNHNS and CDR2 SASEGT. This CDR3 reads CASVIWGQQFF. DNA for the CDR3: TGTGCCAGCGTAATATGGGGGCAGCAGTTCTTC.

V is TRBV6-5 and J is TRBJ2-7, with 12 bases aligning to TRBD2. Trimming took 6 bases from V and 4 from J; bases not matched to a gene: 7. Germline lookup yields CDR1 MNHEY and CDR2 SVGAGI. The CDR3 extends over 15 amino acids. CDR3 sequence: CASRATSGGQYEQYF. DNA of the CDR3: TGTGCCAGCAGGGCCACTAGCGGGGGGCAATACGAGCAGTACTTC.

V gene TRBV28 combines with J gene TRBJ1-2; 12 bases fit TRBD1. This CDR3 has 16 residues. The germline CDR1 and CDR2 sequences are MDHEN and SYDVKM. The ends lost 8 bases at V and 8 bases at J; junction bases unmatched: 15. CDR3 sequence: CASGLGTGGAYSGYTF. CDR3 DNA: TGTGCCAGCGGACTAGGGACAGGGGGCGCTTACAGCGGCTACACCTTC.

This chain uses TRBV29-1 with TRBJ2-1; D remains ambiguous. The V and J ends lost 0 bases and 3 bases respectively, with 15 bases between them. The length of the CDR3 is 16 residues. Germline loops: CDR1 SQVTM, CDR2 ANQGSEA. The chain's CDR3 is CSVEEPRSTVYNEQFF. CDR3 coding DNA: TGCAGCGTTGAAGAGCCCCGGAGTACCGTCTACAATGAGCAGTTCTTC.